This TCR beta chain is drawn from a study of control samples from healthy donors and cancer patients. This CDR3 region has 13 residues. Germline V CDR1 and CDR2: SGDLS, YYNGEE. A single count supports this clone. The junction departs from the called germline gene at one end, perhaps through a read error. Sequencing used immunoSEQ multiplex PCR; TCRdb keeps in-frame clones, though not all of them. The sample has about 150,000 clones, about 93% seen once; the top ten hold approximately 0.7%. The material sequenced was blood. The J gene is TRBJ2-2, the V gene TRBV9, with D possibly being TRBD1 (5 bases). The sequence derives from a woman aged 25 to 39 in good health. The CDR3 coding sequence is TGTGCCAGCGGCGTAGTAGGGGCCGGGGAGCTGTTTTTT. Translation gives CASGVVGAGELFF.